This is a list of T cell receptor beta chains from one sample in a study of siplizumab effects on memory and regulatory T cells. Sequenced by immunoSEQ multiplex PCR; TCRdb stores in-frame clones only, minus some. The sample contains 50,000 to 75,000 clones, 70% to 80% of which appear only once. Source material: memory CD4+ T cells sorted from blood. The origin of the receptors is a human donor in good health. Each CDR3 is given with its conserved first and last residue. The D gene is left open where the match is weak. The size field is filled for only some rows; it gives once, few, many or a size class.

TRBJ1-2,TRBV6-5,NA,TRBD1,CATAIRQGGGGYTF,TGTGCCACAGCGATACGACAGGGTGGCGGTGGCTACACCTTC
TRBJ2-1,TRBV5-1,NA,TRBD1,CASNPGTGRNEQFF,TGCGCCAGCAACCCCGGGACAGGACGTAATGAGCAGTTCTTC
TRBJ1-1,TRBV6-6,NA,NA,CASRDSEAFF,TGTGCCAGCAGGGACAGTGAAGCTTTCTTT
TRBJ1-1,TRBV11-2,NA,TRBD1,CASSSGGTEAFF,TGTGCCAGCAGCTCAGGGGGCACTGAAGCTTTCTTT
TRBJ2-7,TRBV28,NA,TRBD1,CASRPTPGQSTYEQYF,TGTGCCAGCAGGCCTACCCCGGGACAGAGTACCTACGAGCAGTACTTC
TRBJ2-1,TRBV19,NA,NA,CASSGRDQTYNEQFF,TGTGCCAGTAGTGGCCGGGACCAGACCTACAATGAGCAGTTCTTC
TRBJ2-1,TRBV9,once,NA,CASSVAPQATYNEQFF,TGTGCCAGCAGCGTAGCCCCCCAGGCTACTTACAATGAGCAGTTCTTC
TRBJ1-1,TRBV5-1,NA,NA,CASSNQGMNTEAFF,TGCGCCAGCAGCAACCAGGGGATGAACACTGAAGCTTTCTTT
TRBJ1-2,TRBV28,NA,NA,CAAQTDGSYGYTF,TGTGCCGCCCAAACTGACGGGTCCTATGGCTACACCTTC
TRBJ1-6,TRBV7-6,NA,NA,CASSLEEAQRPYNSPLHF,TGTGCCAGCAGCTTAGAGGAGGCGCAACGGCCCTATAATTCACCCCTCCACTTT
TRBJ2-2,TRBV5-4,NA,NA,CASSFQDPGELFF,TGTGCCAGCAGCTTTCAAGACCCCGGGGAGCTGTTTTTT
TRBJ1-1,TRBV18,NA,NA,CASSQGYGDTEAFF,TGTGCCAGCTCCCAGGGGTACGGGGACACTGAAGCTTTCTTT
TRBJ2-7,TRBV7-2,once,TRBD2,CASSLRSGDHYEQYF,TGTGCCAGCAGCTTACGCAGCGGGGATCACTACGAGCAGTACTTC
TRBJ1-1,TRBV5-4,once,NA,CASSLAGQLNTEAFF,TGTGCCAGCAGCTTGGCCGGGCAGCTCAACACTGAAGCTTTCTTT
TRBJ1-2,TRBV4-2,NA,TRBD1,CASSQERTGNYGYTF,TGTGCCAGCAGCCAAGAACGGACAGGGAACTATGGCTACACCTTC
TRBJ2-3,TRBV21-1,NA,NA,CASSAPFGGEPDTQYF,TGTGCCAGCAGCGCCCCCTTTGGGGGGGAACCAGATACGCAGTATTTT
TRBJ2-3,TRBV5-4,NA,NA,CASSERGTSGTDTQYF,TGTGCCAGCAGCGAGAGAGGGACTTCTGGCACAGATACGCAGTATTTT
TRBJ1-4,TRBV15,few,TRBD1,CATSRDSGQNEKLFF,TGTGCCACCAGCAGAGATTCGGGACAGAATGAAAAACTGTTTTTT
TRBJ2-3,TRBV19,few,NA,CASSIGLFSTDTQYF,TGTGCCAGTAGTATAGGTTTGTTCAGCACAGATACGCAGTATTTT
TRBJ2-7,TRBV19,NA,NA,CASSMKRVENYEQYF,TGTGCCAGTAGTATGAAGCGGGTGGAGAATTACGAGCAGTACTTC